The 14 T cell receptor beta chains below all came from one sample that was sequenced in a study of T cell responses to AZD1222 COVID-19 vaccine (dated by TCRdb to the early 2020s). In light of the paper, this sample's time point label describes: baseline before first vaccination. Interpreted using the paper, the treatment or condition label stands for: meningococcal conjugate vaccine given as trial control. The library was obtained by the immunoSEQ multiplex PCR assay. The source is immuneACCESS, and TCRdb retained only in-frame sequences with V and J called. Part of the clones is not carried over; for the studies checked, unresolved V genes explain less than half of this, and the remainder is unexplained. Present in this sample are 120,000 or so clones, approximately 90% of which were seen just once. 11% of the sample comes from the top ten. Sample: peripheral blood, taken on day 0 of MenACWY control vaccination. All receptors come from an adult in good health.

This chain uses TRBV2 with TRBJ1-1; D remains ambiguous. CDR1 and CDR2 from the germline V gene are SNHLY and FYNNEI. Trimming removed 4 bases from V and 1 base from J, with 10 bases in between. The CDR3 runs to 14 residues. The chain's CDR3 is CASSVYLANTEAFF. The CDR3 nucleotides read TGTGCCAGCAGTGTATACCTTGCGAACACTGAAGCTTTCTTT.

This rearrangement joins TRBV18 to TRBJ2-1, with D perhaps matching TRBD2 (6 bases). The CDR3 is 15 residues long. The V end lost 2 bases, the J end lost 6 bases, and 14 bases lay between the germline ends. Germline lookup yields CDR1 KGHSH and CDR2 LQKENI. CDR3 DNA sequence: TGTGCCAGCTCACCAACGCGGGGACCGGGCAATGAGCAGTTCTTC. Its translation: CASSPTRGPGNEQFF. Looking up the rest from reference TRBV18 and TRBJ2-1 gives the full variable domain: NAGVMQNPRHLVRRRGQEARLRCSPMKGHSHVYWYRQLPEEGLKFMVYLQKENIIDESGMPKERFSAEFPKEGPSILRIQQVVRGDSAAYFCASSPTRGPGNEQFFGPGTRLTVL.

J is TRBJ1-2 and V is TRBV30; D is uncertain. V lost 2 bases and J 8 bases, leaving 12 bases between the germline ends. The CDR3 contains 12 residues. Germline V CDR1 and CDR2: GTSNPN, SVGIG (reference sequence). The CDR3 coding sequence is TGTGCCTGGAGTACAGACGCGGGGGGCTACACCTTC. Its protein product is CAWSTDAGGYTF.

This chain connects TRBV6-5 to TRBJ1-5; no definite D call. Germline-derived CDR1 and CDR2 are MNHEY and SVGAGI. V dropped 7 bases and J dropped 0 bases, with 7 bases sitting between them. The CDR3 is 13 amino acids. The CDR3 nucleotides read TGTGCCAGCACAACAGATAGCAATCAGCCCCAGCATTTT. This encodes CASTTDSNQPQHF.

This clone turned up a few times. The V and J genes are TRBV11-2 and TRBJ1-1, with 8 bases fitting TRBD1. CDR1 SGHAT and CDR2 FQNNGV come from the germline V gene. Trimming at V came to 5 bases and at J to 4 bases, leaving 9 bases not matched to a gene. This CDR3 contains 15 residues. The CDR3 spells CASSPGDRRRTEAFF. CDR3 DNA sequence: TGTGCCAGCAGCCCAGGGGACAGGCGACGCACTGAAGCTTTCTTT.

The J gene is TRBJ2-3, the V gene TRBV9; no clear D gene. Germline CDR1 SGDLS, CDR2 YYNGEE. The V gene lost 0 bases and the J gene lost 0 bases, with 14 bases spanning the gap. The CDR3 runs 17 residues. CDR3 sequence reads: CASSVEGYPPSTDTQYF. The CDR3 bases are TGTGCCAGCAGCGTAGAAGGTTACCCCCCTAGCACAGATACGCAGTATTTT. Looking up the rest from reference TRBV9 and TRBJ2-3 gives the full variable domain: DSGVTQTPKHLITATGQRVTLRCSPRSGDLSVYWYQQSLDQGLQFLIQYYNGEERAKGNILERFSAQQFPDLHSELNLSSLELGDSALYFCASSVEGYPPSTDTQYFGPGTRLTVL.

The gene calls are TRBV10-3 and TRBJ1-2; 9 bases match TRBD1. The V gene's germline CDR1 is ENHRY and CDR2 SYGVKD. The junction had 6 bases not matched to a gene; V was cut back by 8 bases and J by 8 bases. CDR3 length: 12 residues. CDR3 bases: TGTGCCATCCACGGGACAGGGATAGGCTACACCTTC. Translating it yields CAIHGTGIGYTF.

The V and J genes are TRBV19 and TRBJ1-6, with 7 bases matching TRBD1. The J segment lost 5 bases and the V segment lost 6 bases, leaving 7 bases of the junction unmatched. The CDR3 contains 15 residues. Germline V CDR1 and CDR2: LNHDA, SQIVND (reference sequence). This CDR3 reads CASSAGTANNSPLHF. CDR3 sequence (DNA): TGTGCCAGTAGCGCCGGGACAGCCAATAATTCACCCCTCCACTTT.

V is TRBV5-1 and J is TRBJ1-3; D is ambiguous. The CDR3 loop spans 14 amino acids. Deletions cut 0 bases from V and 3 bases from J, with 7 bases between. CDR1 and CDR2 (germline): SGHRS, YFSETQ. The DNA of the CDR3 is TGCGCCAGCAGCTTGGCCCTGGGTGGAAACACCATATATTTT. Its translation: CASSLALGGNTIYF.

The gene calls are TRBV21-1 and TRBJ2-7; TRBD2, the D gene given by the table, was not confirmed from the DNA. TRBV21-1 is flagged as a pseudogene. The CDR3 is 10 residues long. DNA of the CDR3: TGTGCCAGGAAGCCCTACGAGCAGTACTTC. It encodes CARKPYEQYF.

This sequence joins TRBV6-5 and TRBJ1-6; D remains unclear. The CDR3 length is 13 residues. In germline, CDR1 is MNHEY, CDR2 SVGAGI. With 8 bases removed from V and 7 bases from J, the gap between germline ends came to 12 bases. The chain's CDR3 is CASGRESNSPLHF. CDR3 nucleotides: TGTGCCAGCGGACGGGAGTCAAATTCACCCCTCCACTTT.

The rearrangement joins TRBV18 to TRBJ2-1; the match to TRBD2 covers 7 bases. V shed 0 bases, J shed 5 bases, and the junction held 7 bases outside the gene matches. CDR3 length equals 16 residues. Per germline, CDR1 KGHSH and CDR2 LQKENI. Here the CDR3 reads CASSPPGRLADNEQFF. In DNA form, the CDR3 reads TGTGCCAGCTCACCACCGGGTAGGCTAGCGGACAATGAGCAGTTCTTC.

The chain carries TRBV30 and TRBJ1-4, with TRBD1 identical over 7 bases. Unmatched junction bases numbered 3, after V lost 2 bases and J lost 6 bases. Looked up from germline, CDR1 is GTSNPN and CDR2 is SVGIG (reference sequence). CDR3 size: 13 residues. DNA of the CDR3: TGTGCCTGGAGTAGACAGGGTTATGAAAAACTGTTTTTT. It translates to CAWSRQGYEKLFF.

For this clone: Distinct nucleotide sequences in the sample also encode this CDR3. The genes are TRBV12-3 or TRBV12-4 and TRBJ2-7, with unresolved D. This CDR3 contains 11 residues. V was pared by 6 bases and J by 3 bases, with 6 bases between. The CDR3 DNA reads TGTGCCAGCAGCTCAGGCTACGAGCAGTACTTC. It is translated as CASSSGYEQYF.